A selection of T cell receptor beta chains follows, all from one sample in a study of beta chain features in type 1 diabetes. Assay: immunoSEQ multiplex PCR; the TCRdb copy retains only in-frame clones and omits some. The sample has roughly 380,000 clones; about 19% are singletons. Specimen: naive CD4+ T cells from blood. The source is a woman aged 18-29 years in good health. The CDR3 runs from the conserved cysteine through the conserved F or W. Fields, in order: clone size, J gene, D gene, V gene, CDR3 protein, CDR3 DNA. The D gene is left open where the match is weak. Size is omitted from some rows. Given values are once, few, many or a class for expanded clones.

NA	TRBJ2-5	NA	TRBV5-6	CASSWEQGETQYF	TGTGCCAGCAGCTGGGAGCAAGGAGAGACCCAGTACTTC
few	TRBJ2-1	NA	TRBV5-1	CASSLAGNEQFF	TGCGCCAGCAGCTTGGCCGGGAATGAGCAGTTCTTC
NA	TRBJ2-1	NA	TRBV9	CASSPGGSSYNEQFF	TGTGCCAGCAGCCCAGGGGGGAGCTCCTACAATGAGCAGTTCTTC
few	TRBJ2-7	NA	TRBV7-9	CASSWVQGKGEQYF	TGTGCCAGCAGCTGGGTGCAGGGCAAGGGTGAGCAGTACTTC
NA	TRBJ1-2	TRBD1	TRBV5-1	CASSLGGQGGLDYGYTF	TGCGCCAGCAGCTTGGGCGGACAGGGGGGATTGGACTATGGCTACACCTTC
NA	TRBJ2-7	NA	TRBV6-5	CASSYSQGYPYEQYF	TGTGCCAGCAGTTACTCCCAGGGGTACCCGTACGAGCAGTACTTC
NA	TRBJ1-4	TRBD1	TRBV30	CAWRTGTGGEKLFF	TGTGCCTGGAGGACCGGGACAGGGGGCGAAAAACTGTTTTTT
NA	TRBJ1-2	TRBD1	TRBV18	CASSPPGQGDGYTF	TGTGCCAGCTCACCACCCGGACAGGGCGATGGCTACACCTTC
once	TRBJ2-1	NA	TRBV18	CASSPRGRSNEQFF	TGTGCCAGCTCACCACGGGGCAGGAGCAATGAGCAGTTCTTC
few	TRBJ2-7	TRBD2	TRBV9	CASSVGTSGSYEQYF	TGTGCCAGCAGCGTCGGGACTAGCGGGAGCTACGAGCAGTACTTC
few	TRBJ1-2	TRBD1	TRBV7-2	CASSWTGNYGYTF	TGTGCCAGCAGCTGGACAGGCAACTATGGCTACACCTTC
NA	TRBJ2-5	TRBD2	TRBV6-6	CASSSRGSGETQYF	TGTGCCAGCAGTTCGCGCGGGAGTGGAGAGACCCAGTACTTC
NA	TRBJ2-7	NA	TRBV9	CASSAGVPVSYEQYF	TGTGCCAGCAGCGCCGGGGTCCCCGTATCCTACGAGCAGTACTTC
few	TRBJ2-3	NA	TRBV28	CASSGTPPDTQYF	TGTGCCAGCTCCGGGACACCCCCAGATACGCAGTATTTT
NA	TRBJ1-4	TRBD1	TRBV6-5	CASRSQGAHEKLFF	TGTGCCAGCAGATCACAGGGGGCGCATGAAAAACTGTTTTTT
few	TRBJ1-1	TRBD1	TRBV29-1	CSVGQGKTEAFF	TGCAGCGTGGGACAGGGGAAGACTGAAGCTTTCTTT